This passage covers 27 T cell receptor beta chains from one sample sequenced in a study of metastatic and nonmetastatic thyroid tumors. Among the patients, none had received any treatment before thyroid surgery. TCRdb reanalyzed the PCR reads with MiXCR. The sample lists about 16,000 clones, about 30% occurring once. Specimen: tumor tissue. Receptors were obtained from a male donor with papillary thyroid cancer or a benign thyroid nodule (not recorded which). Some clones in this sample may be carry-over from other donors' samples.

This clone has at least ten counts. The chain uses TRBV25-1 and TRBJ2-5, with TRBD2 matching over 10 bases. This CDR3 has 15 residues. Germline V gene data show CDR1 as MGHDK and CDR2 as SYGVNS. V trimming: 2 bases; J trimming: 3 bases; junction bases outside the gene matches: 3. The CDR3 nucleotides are TGTGCCAGCAGTGAACCCACTAGCGGGGAAGAGACCCAGTACTTC. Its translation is CASSEPTSGEETQYF.

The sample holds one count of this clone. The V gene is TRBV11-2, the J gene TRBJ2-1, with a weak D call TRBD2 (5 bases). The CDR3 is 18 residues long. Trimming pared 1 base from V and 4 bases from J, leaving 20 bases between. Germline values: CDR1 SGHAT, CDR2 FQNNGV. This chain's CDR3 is CASSLVSVQRNKYNEQFF. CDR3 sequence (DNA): TGTGCCAGCAGCTTAGTAAGTGTCCAGCGGAATAAATACAATGAGCAGTTCTTC.

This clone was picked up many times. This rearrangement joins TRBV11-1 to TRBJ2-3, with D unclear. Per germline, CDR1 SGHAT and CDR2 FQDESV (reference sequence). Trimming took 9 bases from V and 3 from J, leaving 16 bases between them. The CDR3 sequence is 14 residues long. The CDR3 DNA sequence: TGTGCCAGTCAACGCAGGAGTTCGACAGATACGCAGTATTTT. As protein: CASQRRSSTDTQYF.

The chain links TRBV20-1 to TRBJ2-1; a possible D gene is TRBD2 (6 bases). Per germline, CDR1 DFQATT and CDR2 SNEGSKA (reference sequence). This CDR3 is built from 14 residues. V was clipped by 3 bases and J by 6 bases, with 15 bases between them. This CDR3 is CSASAGGAGNEQFF. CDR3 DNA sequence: TGCAGTGCTAGTGCCGGGGGAGCGGGCAATGAGCAGTTCTTC.

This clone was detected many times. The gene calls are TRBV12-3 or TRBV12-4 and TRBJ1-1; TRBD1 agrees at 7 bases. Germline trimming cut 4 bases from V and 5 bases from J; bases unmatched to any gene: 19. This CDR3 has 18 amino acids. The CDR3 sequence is CASSWAVTGALRDTEAFF. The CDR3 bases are TGTGCCAGCAGTTGGGCCGTCACAGGGGCGCTGAGAGATACTGAAGCTTTCTTT.

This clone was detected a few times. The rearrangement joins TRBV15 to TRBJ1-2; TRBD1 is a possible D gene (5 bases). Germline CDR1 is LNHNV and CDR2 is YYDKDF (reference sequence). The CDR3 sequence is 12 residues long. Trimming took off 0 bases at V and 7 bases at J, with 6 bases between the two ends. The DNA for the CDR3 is TGTGCCACCAGCAGAGACGGGGCTGGCTACACCTTC. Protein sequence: CATSRDGAGYTF. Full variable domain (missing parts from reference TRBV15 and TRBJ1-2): DAMVIQNPRYQVTQFGKPVTLSCSQTLNHNVMYWYQQKSSQAPKLLFHYYDKDFNNEADTPDNFQSRRPNTSFCFLDIRSPGLGDTAMYLCATSRDGAGYTFGSGTRLTVV.

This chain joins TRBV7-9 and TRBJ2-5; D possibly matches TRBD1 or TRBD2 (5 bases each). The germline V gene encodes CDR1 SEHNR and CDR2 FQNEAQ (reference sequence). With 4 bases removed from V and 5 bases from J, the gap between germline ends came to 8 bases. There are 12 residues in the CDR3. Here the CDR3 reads CASSWDVETQYF. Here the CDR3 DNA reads TGTGCCAGCAGCTGGGACGTGGAGACCCAGTACTTC.

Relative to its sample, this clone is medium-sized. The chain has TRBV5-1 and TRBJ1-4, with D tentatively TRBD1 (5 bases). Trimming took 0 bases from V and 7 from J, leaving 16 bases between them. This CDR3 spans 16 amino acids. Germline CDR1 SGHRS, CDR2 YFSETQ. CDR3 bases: TGCGCCAGCAGCTTGGGCGTCGGCAGGGTGGGTGAAAAACTGTTTTTT. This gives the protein CASSLGVGRVGEKLFF.

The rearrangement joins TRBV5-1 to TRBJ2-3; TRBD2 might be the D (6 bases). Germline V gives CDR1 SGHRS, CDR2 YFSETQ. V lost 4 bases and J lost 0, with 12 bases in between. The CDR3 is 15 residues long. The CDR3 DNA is TGCGCCAGCAGCGAGGGGAGGCCTAGCACAGATACGCAGTATTTT. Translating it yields CASSEGRPSTDTQYF.

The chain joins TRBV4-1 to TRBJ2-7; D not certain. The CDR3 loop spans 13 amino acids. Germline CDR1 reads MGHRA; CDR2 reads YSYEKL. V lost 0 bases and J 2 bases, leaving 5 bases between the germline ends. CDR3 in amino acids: CASSQEGTYEQYF. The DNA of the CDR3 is TGCGCCAGCAGCCAAGAAGGCACCTACGAGCAGTACTTC.

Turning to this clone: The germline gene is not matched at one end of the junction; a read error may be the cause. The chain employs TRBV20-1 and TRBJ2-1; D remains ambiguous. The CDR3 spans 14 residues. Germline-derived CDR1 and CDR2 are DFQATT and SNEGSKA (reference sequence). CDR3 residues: CSARDYSSSNEQFF. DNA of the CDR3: TGCAGTGCTAGAGATTACTCCTCCTCCAATGAGCAGTTCTTC.

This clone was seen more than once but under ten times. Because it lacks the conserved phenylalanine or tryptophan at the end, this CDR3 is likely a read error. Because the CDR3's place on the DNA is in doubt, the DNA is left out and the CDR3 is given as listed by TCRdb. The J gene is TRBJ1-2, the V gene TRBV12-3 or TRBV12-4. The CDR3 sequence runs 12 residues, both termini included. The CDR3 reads CASSFVNRPPFL.

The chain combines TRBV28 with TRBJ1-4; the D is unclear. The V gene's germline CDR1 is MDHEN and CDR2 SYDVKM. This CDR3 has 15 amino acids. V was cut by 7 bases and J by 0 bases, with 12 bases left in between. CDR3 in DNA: TGTGCCAGCACCCCTTGGTCCGCAACTAATGAAAAACTGTTTTTT. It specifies CASTPWSATNEKLFF.

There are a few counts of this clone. CDR3: CASSRDRGAYEQYF. CDR3 sequence (DNA): TGTGCCAGCAGTAGGGACAGGGGCGCCTACGAGCAGTACTTC. The chain couples TRBV6-1 to TRBJ2-7, with 10 bases matching TRBD1. CDR3 length: 14 residues. The V and J ends lost 5 bases and 2 bases, in that order; junction bases with no gene match: 3. Germline CDR1 MNHNS, CDR2 SASEGT.

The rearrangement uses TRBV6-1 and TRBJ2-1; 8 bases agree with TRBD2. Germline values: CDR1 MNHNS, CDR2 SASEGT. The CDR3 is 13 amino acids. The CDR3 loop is CVCSEREYNEQFF. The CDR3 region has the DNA TGTGTCTGCAGTGAGCGGGAGTACAATGAGCAGTTCTTC.

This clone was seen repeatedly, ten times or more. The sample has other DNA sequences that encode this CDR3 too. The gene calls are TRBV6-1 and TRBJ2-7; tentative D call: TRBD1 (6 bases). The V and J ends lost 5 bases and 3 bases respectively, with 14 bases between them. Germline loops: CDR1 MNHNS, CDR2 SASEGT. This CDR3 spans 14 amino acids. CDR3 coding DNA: TGTGCCAGCAGTCCGAGACAGGAGAGCTACGAGCAGTACTTC. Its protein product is CASSPRQESYEQYF.

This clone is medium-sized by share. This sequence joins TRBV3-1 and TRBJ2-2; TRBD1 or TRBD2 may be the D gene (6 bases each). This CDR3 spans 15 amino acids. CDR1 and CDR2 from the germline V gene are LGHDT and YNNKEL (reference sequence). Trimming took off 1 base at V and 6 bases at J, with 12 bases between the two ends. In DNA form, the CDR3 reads TGTGCCAGCAGCCAAGCCCCGGGGGCAGCCGGGGAGCTGTTTTTT. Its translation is CASSQAPGAAGELFF. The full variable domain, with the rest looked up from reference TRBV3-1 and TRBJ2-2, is DTAVSQTPKYLVTQMGNDKSIKCEQNLGHDTMYWYKQDSKKFLKIMFSYNNKELIINETVPNRFSPKSPDKAHLNLHINSLELGDSAVYFCASSQAPGAAGELFFGEGSRLTVL.

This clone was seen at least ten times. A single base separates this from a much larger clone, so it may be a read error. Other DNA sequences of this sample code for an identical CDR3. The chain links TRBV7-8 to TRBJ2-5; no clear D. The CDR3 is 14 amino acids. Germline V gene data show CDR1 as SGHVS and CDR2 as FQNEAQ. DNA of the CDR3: TGTGCCAGCAGCCACGGGTCAGTCCAAGAGACCCAATACTTC. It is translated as CASSHGSVQETQYF.

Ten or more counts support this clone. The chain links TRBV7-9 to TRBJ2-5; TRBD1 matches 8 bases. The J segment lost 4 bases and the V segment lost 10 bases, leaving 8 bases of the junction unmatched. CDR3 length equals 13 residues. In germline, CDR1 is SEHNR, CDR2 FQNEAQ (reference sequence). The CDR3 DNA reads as TGTGCCACCACGAAAGACAGGGGAGAGACCCAGTACTTC. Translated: CATTKDRGETQYF.

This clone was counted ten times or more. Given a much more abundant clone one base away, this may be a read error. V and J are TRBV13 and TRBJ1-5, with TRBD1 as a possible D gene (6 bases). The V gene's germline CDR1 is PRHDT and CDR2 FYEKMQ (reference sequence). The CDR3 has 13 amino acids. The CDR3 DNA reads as TGTGCCGGCAGCTTAGGGGGGATGGGGCCCCAGCATTTT. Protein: CAGSLGGMGPQHF.

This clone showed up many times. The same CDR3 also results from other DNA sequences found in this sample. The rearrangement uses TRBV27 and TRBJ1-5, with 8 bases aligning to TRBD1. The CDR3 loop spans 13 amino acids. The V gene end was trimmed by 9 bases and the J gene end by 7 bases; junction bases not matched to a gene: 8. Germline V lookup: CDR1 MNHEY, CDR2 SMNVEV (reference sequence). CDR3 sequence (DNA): TGTGCCAGTTCCAGGGGGCATGGACAGCCCCAGCATTTT. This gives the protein CASSRGHGQPQHF.

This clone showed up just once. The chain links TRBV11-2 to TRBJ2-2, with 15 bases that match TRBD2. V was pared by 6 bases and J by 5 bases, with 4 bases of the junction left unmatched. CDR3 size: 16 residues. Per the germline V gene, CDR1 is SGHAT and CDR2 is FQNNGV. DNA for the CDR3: TGTGCCAGCAGGTCAGGGACTAGCGGGAGGACCGGGGAGCTGTTTTTT. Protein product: CASRSGTSGRTGELFF.

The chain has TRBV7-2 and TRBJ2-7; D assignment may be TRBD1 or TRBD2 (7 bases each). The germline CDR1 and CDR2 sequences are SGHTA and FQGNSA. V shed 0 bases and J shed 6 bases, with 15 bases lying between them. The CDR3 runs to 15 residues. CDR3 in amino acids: CASSLASPGGVEQYF. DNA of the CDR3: TGTGCCAGCAGCTTAGCCTCCCCAGGGGGGGTCGAGCAGTACTTC.

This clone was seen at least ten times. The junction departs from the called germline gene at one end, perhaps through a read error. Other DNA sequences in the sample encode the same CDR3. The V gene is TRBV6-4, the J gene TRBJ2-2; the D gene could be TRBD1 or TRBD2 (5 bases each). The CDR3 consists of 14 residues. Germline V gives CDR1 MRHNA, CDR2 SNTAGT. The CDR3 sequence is CASSEQYGQGELFF. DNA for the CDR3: TGTGCCAGCAGTGAACAGTACGGGCAAGGGGAGCTGTTCTTT.

The CDR3 DNA follows: TGTGCCAGCAGCTTATACCCGACTAGCGGGAGAGGGAATGAGCAGTTCTTC. As protein: CASSLYPTSGRGNEQFF. The V and J genes are TRBV7-6 and TRBJ2-1; TRBD2 matches 12 bases. V shed 2 bases and J 7 bases; nucleotides not matched to a gene: 9. Germline V gene sequence: CDR1 SGHVS, CDR2 FNYEAQ. This CDR3 contains 17 residues. The complete variable domain, with remaining parts taken from reference TRBV7-6 and TRBJ2-1, reads GAGVSQSPRYKVTKRGQDVALRCDPISGHVSLYWYRQALGQGPEFLTYFNYEAQQDKSGLPNDRFSAERPEGSISTLTIQRTEQRDSAMYRCASSLYPTSGRGNEQFFGPGTRLTVL.

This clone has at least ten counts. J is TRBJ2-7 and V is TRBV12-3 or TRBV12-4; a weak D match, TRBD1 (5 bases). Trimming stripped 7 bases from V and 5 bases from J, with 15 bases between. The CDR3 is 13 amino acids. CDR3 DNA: TGTGCCAGCACAGTAGGGGCCCTTGACGAGCAGTACTTC. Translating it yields CASTVGALDEQYF.

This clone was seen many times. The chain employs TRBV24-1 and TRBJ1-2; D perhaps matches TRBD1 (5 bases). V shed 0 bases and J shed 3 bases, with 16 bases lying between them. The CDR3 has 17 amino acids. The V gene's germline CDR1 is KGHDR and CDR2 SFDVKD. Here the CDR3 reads CATSDLRNSGGDYGYTF. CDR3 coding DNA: TGTGCCACCAGTGATTTGCGAAATTCGGGGGGGGACTATGGCTACACCTTC.